Each of the 11 T cell receptor beta chains below was sequenced from the same sample in a study of shared clonotypes between healthy human individuals. Naive CD8 isolation took CD45RO-negative cells positively selected for CCR7 and excluded terminally differentiated effector memory CD45RA+ cells. Profiling relied on immunoSEQ multiplex PCR, and the TCRdb table lists in-frame clones only, not all of them. The sample holds 600,000 or so clones, 95% to 98% seen once. The material sequenced was naive CD8+ T cells sorted from blood. These receptor sequences come from a man aged 25 to 45 in good health.

This rearrangement joins TRBV27 to TRBJ2-2; D is unresolved. Germline V gives CDR1 MNHEY, CDR2 SMNVEV (reference sequence). V lost 6 bases to trimming and J lost 0 bases, with 23 bases between them. This CDR3 has 19 residues. The CDR3 nucleotides read TGTGCCAGCAGCCCCATGGTGACAAGAGACAATACGAACACCGGGGAGCTGTTTTTT. Translation: CASSPMVTRDNTNTGELFF.

The J gene is TRBJ2-7, the V gene TRBV6-1; maybe TRBD1 (5 bases). The CDR3 runs 14 residues. V was cut by 8 bases and J by 3 bases, with 17 bases left in between. Germline values: CDR1 MNHNS, CDR2 SASEGT. The CDR3 sequence: CASLGHTLDYEQYF. CDR3 nucleotides: TGTGCCAGCCTCGGACACACGTTAGACTACGAGCAGTACTTC.

The chain carries TRBV19 and TRBJ2-1; 12 nucleotides line up with TRBD1. Germline CDR1 and CDR2: LNHDA and SQIVND (reference sequence). V lost 0 bases, J lost 8 bases, and 5 bases stayed unmatched. The CDR3 extends over 16 amino acids. The CDR3 region has the DNA TGTGCCAGTAGTATAGATTGGGGGACAGGGGGCGATGAGCAGTTCTTC. It encodes CASSIDWGTGGDEQFF.

CDR3 bases: TGCGCCAGCAAAGCGATCAGCGGGGCAGAAACCGGGGAGCTGTTTTTT. Residues: CASKAISGAETGELFF. The rearrangement uses TRBV4-3 and TRBJ2-2, with TRBD2 matching over 7 bases. Germline V gene sequence: CDR1 LGHNA, CDR2 YSLEER. CDR3 length equals 16 residues. J was trimmed by 5 bases and V by 7 bases; bases with no gene match: 13.

The rearrangement joins TRBV27 to TRBJ2-1, with D unresolved. V gave up 3 bases and J gave up 10 bases, with 7 bases separating them. Germline V gene lookup returns CDR1 MNHEY and CDR2 SMNVEV (reference sequence). The CDR3 length is 11 residues. The DNA for the CDR3 is TGTGCCAGCAGTTTTCGGTGGGAGCAGTTCTTC. Protein product: CASSFRWEQFF.

The chain uses TRBV28 and TRBJ2-7; unclear D gene. This CDR3 comprises 14 residues. CDR1 is MDHEN and CDR2 is SYDVKM in the germline V gene. Trimming left V 5 bases short and J 7 bases short, with 18 bases between. The CDR3, as DNA: TGTGCCAGCAGTCCCCCTGGCCCTGGGTATGAGCAGTACTTC. It encodes CASSPPGPGYEQYF.

V usage is TRBV27 and J usage is TRBJ1-1; weak D call: TRBD1 (5 bases). CDR3 length: 11 amino acids. Trimming took 8 bases from V and 5 from J, leaving 9 bases between them. Germline V gives CDR1 MNHEY, CDR2 SMNVEV (reference sequence). DNA for the CDR3: TGTGCCAGCTGGGGGAGGACTGAAGCTTTCTTT. This encodes CASWGRTEAFF.

V gene TRBV10-2 combines with J gene TRBJ2-1; 10 nucleotides line up with TRBD2. This CDR3 has 14 residues. V lost 0 bases to trimming and J lost 7 bases; unmatched junction nucleotides: 0. Germline CDR1 is WSHSY and CDR2 is SAAADI. CDR3 bases: TGCGCCAGCAGTGAGTCTAGCGGGAGGAATGAGCAGTTCTTC. Residues: CASSESSGRNEQFF.

This clone was seen a single time. The chain recombines TRBV6-4 with TRBJ2-1, with TRBD2 as a possible D gene (5 bases). CDR3 length equals 13 residues. CDR1 and CDR2 from the germline V gene are MRHNA and SNTAGT. V was pared by 0 bases and J by 5 bases, with 5 bases between. CDR3 DNA: TGTGCCAGCAGTGACTCGCGGGACAATGAGCAGTTCTTC. Translated, it gives CASSDSRDNEQFF.

This chain links TRBV27 with TRBJ2-1; D gene unclear. From germline, CDR1 is MNHEY and CDR2 SMNVEV (reference sequence). The CDR3 totals 15 residues. Trimming took 6 bases from V and 6 from J, leaving 18 bases between them. Written as DNA, the CDR3 is TGTGCCAGCAGCCGGGCCAACCATATGTTCAATGAGCAGTTCTTC. Translation gives CASSRANHMFNEQFF.

The gene calls are TRBV5-1 and TRBJ2-7, with D possibly TRBD1 on 6 matching bases. Germline CDR1 is SGHRS and CDR2 is YFSETQ. The CDR3 consists of 16 residues. Trimming removed 0 bases from V and 2 bases from J, with 15 bases in between. In DNA, the CDR3 is TGCGCCAGCAGCTTGGGGGGAAGGACAGAACCCTACGAGCAGTACTTC. Its translation: CASSLGGRTEPYEQYF.